This T cell receptor beta chain was observed in a study of beta chain features in type 1 diabetes. Study context: The samples had approximately 100,000,000 sorted cells examined in all.

Every bit of the isolated RNA underwent reverse transcription, so sequencing read expressed TCRB transcripts. The data were produced by immunoSEQ multiplex PCR, yet TCRdb's version contains in-frame clones alone and is incomplete. This table has over 200,000 clones, 11% appearing once. This clone was recorded a few times. Its antigen remains unidentified. The study's findings and limits: Type 1 diabetes patients showed fewer insertions and more deletions at VDJ junctions. With patients and controls alike, PCR might favor shorter templates to an equal degree. Across all four CD4+ subsets, people with type 1 diabetes showed modestly shorter TCRB CDR3s. Compared with healthy donors, patients appeared to share more similar naive, central memory and regulatory TCRB repertoires.

The TCR originated in a man aged 25-45 years with type 1 diabetes. The sample consisted of naive CD4+ T cells from blood.

The CDR3 loop is CASSPYRDRGTEAFF. In DNA form, the CDR3 reads TGTGCCAGCAGCCCCTACCGGGACAGGGGCACTGAAGCTTTCTTT. This chain links TRBV7-8 with TRBJ1-1; 10 bases align to TRBD1. The germline V gene has CDR1 SGHVS and CDR2 FQNEAQ. There are 15 residues in the CDR3. V dropped 5 bases and J dropped 4; count of bases not matched to a gene: 7.